One and the same sample provided the 25 T cell receptor beta chains below, sequenced in a study of patients and donors after allogeneic stem cell transplantation. Using its own MiXCR run on the RT-PCR reads, TCRdb lists one record per CDR3 protein. The sample holds 150,000 to 200,000 distinct CDR3 sequences, 30% seen once. Material for sequencing was blood, either unsorted or a sorted T cell fraction (not recorded which). Source of these receptors: a human donor who was either an allogeneic HSCT recipient or a stem cell or donor lymphocyte infusion donor (not recorded which). It is not recorded whose cells these are; they may come from a transplant donor.

This clonotype was counted at least ten times. At one of its ends the junction is not consistent with the germline gene, which may arise from a read error. The CDR3 sequence is CASSLGPGYNEQFF. The CDR3 nucleotides are TGTGCTAGCAGCTTAGGTCCAGGCTACAATGAGCAGTTCTTC. The V and J genes are TRBV7-7 and TRBJ2-1; D call uncertain. Looked up from germline, CDR1 is SSHAT and CDR2 is FNYEAQ (reference sequence). The CDR3 covers 14 residues.

This clonotype has a count of ten or more. This sequence joins TRBV7-9 and TRBJ1-1; D might be TRBD1 (6 bases). The germline V gene encodes CDR1 SEHNR and CDR2 FQNEAQ (reference sequence). V was clipped by 4 bases and J by 10 bases, with 16 bases between them. The CDR3 covers 13 residues. CDR3 bases: TGTGCCAGCAGCTCCACGGGGGCAAAGAGAGCTTTCTTT. It specifies CASSSTGAKRAFF.

The V gene is TRBV27, the J gene TRBJ1-1; D remains unclear. This CDR3 has 12 residues. The V end was cut by 8 bases, the J end by 4 bases, with 11 bases between. Germline V lookup: CDR1 MNHEY, CDR2 SMNVEV (reference sequence). The CDR3 coding sequence is TGTGCCAGCGGGCTAGGGTCCACTGAAGCTTTCTTT. It specifies CASGLGSTEAFF.

This clonotype was seen a few times. The chain joins TRBV7-9 to TRBJ1-1, with 8 bases identical to TRBD1. V shed 3 bases, J shed 7 bases, and the junction held 7 bases outside the gene matches. The germline CDR1 and CDR2 sequences are SEHNR and FQNEAQ (reference sequence). This CDR3 region has 14 residues. The CDR3 loop is CASSFAHDRGEAFF. Here the CDR3 DNA reads TGTGCCAGCAGCTTCGCCCATGACAGGGGTGAAGCTTTCTTT.

This clonotype was detected a few times. The rearrangement uses TRBV5-1 and TRBJ1-3; D may be TRBD1 (5 bases). Germline lookup yields CDR1 SGHRS and CDR2 YFSETQ. The CDR3 is 14 amino acids. V dropped 5 bases and J dropped 0 bases, with 9 bases sitting between them. The CDR3 bases are TGCGCCAGCAGAGGGGAGTACTCTGGAAACACCATATATTTT. Encoded protein: CASRGEYSGNTIYF.

This clonotype turned up a few times. V usage is TRBV7-2 and J usage is TRBJ1-3; D gene ambiguous. Trimming left V 1 base short and J 0 bases short, with 10 bases between. The CDR3 extends over 16 amino acids. Germline CDR1 and CDR2: SGHTA and FQGNSA. The CDR3 protein is CASSLDFRNSGNTIYF. The CDR3 DNA reads TGTGCCAGCAGCTTAGATTTCCGGAACTCTGGAAACACCATATATTTT.

V gene TRBV6-5 combines with J gene TRBJ2-2; possible D gene TRBD1, 5 bases. The V gene's germline CDR1 is MNHEY and CDR2 SVGAGI. The CDR3 runs to 13 residues. V shed 4 bases and J shed 6 bases, with 9 bases lying between them. DNA for the CDR3: TGTGCCAGCAGTTCCAAGGGGTCCGGGGAGCTGTTTTTT. This codes for CASSSKGSGELFF.

This clonotype was counted many times. The chain joins TRBV20-1 to TRBJ2-4, with a possible D match to TRBD2 (5 bases). Germline CDR1 DFQATT, CDR2 SNEGSKA (reference sequence). Trimming stripped 3 bases from V and 5 bases from J, with 14 bases between. CDR3 length: 14 residues. This CDR3 is CSASRGSGENIQYF. Here the CDR3 DNA reads TGCAGTGCTAGTCGTGGGAGTGGGGAAAACATTCAGTACTTC.

J is TRBJ1-2 and V is TRBV4-1; D is possibly TRBD1 (6 bases). The length of the CDR3 is 15 residues. Germline-derived CDR1 and CDR2 are MGHRA and YSYEKL. The ends were cut back, 3 bases at V and 2 bases at J, with 13 bases in the middle. The CDR3 region is CASSQTGTFNYGYTF. In DNA, the CDR3 is TGCGCCAGCAGCCAGACCGGGACATTCAACTATGGCTACACCTTC.

The chain uses TRBV5-6 and TRBJ2-6, with D tentatively TRBD1 (6 bases). This CDR3 is built from 16 residues. V was shortened by 5 bases and J by 2 bases, with 14 bases between the two germline ends. The germline V gene has CDR1 SGHDT and CDR2 YYEEEE. The CDR3 DNA is TGTGCCAGCAGACGGACAGCTTTGGCTGGGGCCAACGTCCTGACTTTC. It specifies CASRRTALAGANVLTF.

This clonotype was counted only a few times. The chain carries TRBV30 and TRBJ1-1; D not certain. The CDR3 covers 13 residues. From germline, CDR1 is GTSNPN and CDR2 SVGIG (reference sequence). V lost 2 bases to trimming and J lost 9 bases, with 16 bases between them. The CDR3 coding sequence is TGTGCCTGGAGTTTCCAAGGTCCGTCTCAAGCTTTCTTT. Translation gives CAWSFQGPSQAFF.

The chain recombines TRBV12-3 or TRBV12-4 with TRBJ2-2; 7 bases are a match to TRBD2. V gave up 7 bases and J gave up 2 bases; unmatched junction bases: 4. The CDR3 has 14 amino acids. The CDR3 reads CASILAVNTGELFF. The CDR3 region has the DNA TGTGCCAGCATCCTAGCGGTAAACACCGGGGAGCTGTTTTTT.

The genes are TRBV7-9 and TRBJ2-4, with 8 bases aligning to TRBD2. V trimming: 1 base; J trimming: 3 bases; junction bases outside the gene matches: 2. Germline V gives CDR1 SEHNR, CDR2 FQNEAQ (reference sequence). The CDR3 covers 15 residues. In DNA form, the CDR3 reads TGTGCCAGCAGCTTAGGACGGGAGGGCAAAAACATTCAGTACTTC. Translation: CASSLGREGKNIQYF.

The rearrangement links TRBV7-9 to TRBJ1-5; D is unresolved. The CDR3 runs to 15 residues. CDR1 SEHNR and CDR2 FQNEAQ come from the germline V gene (reference sequence). V shed 5 bases and J shed 10 bases, with 21 bases lying between them. The CDR3 coding sequence is TGTGCCAGCAGCCCACCCCATTGGAAAGGTCAACCCCAGCATTTT. Protein sequence: CASSPPHWKGQPQHF.

This clonotype has a handful of counts. V gene TRBV15 combines with J gene TRBJ2-2; TRBD1 agrees at 7 bases. Germline values: CDR1 LNHNV, CDR2 YYDKDF (reference sequence). The CDR3 runs to 15 residues. The junction had 8 bases not matched to a gene; V was cut back by 8 bases and J by 2 bases. The CDR3, as DNA: TGTGCCACCCCTCATCCAGGGGGAAACACCGGGGAGCTGTTTTTT. Encoded protein: CATPHPGGNTGELFF.

This clonotype was observed a handful of times. CDR3 DNA: TGTGCCAGCAGCCCCACAGGGGGTATTACCTATGGCTACACCTTC. It yields the protein CASSPTGGITYGYTF. J is TRBJ1-2 and V is TRBV7-3; 8 positions match TRBD1. This CDR3 has 15 amino acids. V lost 5 bases and J lost 4; bases outside the gene matches: 9. The germline gives CDR1 SGHTA, CDR2 FQGTGA.

The V gene is TRBV20-1, the J gene TRBJ2-7; D unresolved. The V gene lost 0 bases and the J gene lost 3 bases, with 15 bases spanning the gap. Per germline, CDR1 DFQATT and CDR2 SNEGSKA (reference sequence). This CDR3 has 15 residues. For the CDR3, the DNA is TGCAGTGCTAGAGATCAGGATAAGGGAAGCTACGAGCAGTACTTC. It codes for CSARDQDKGSYEQYF.

The chain recombines TRBV20-1 with TRBJ2-3; no clear D. V dropped 0 bases and J dropped 4 bases, with 14 bases sitting between them. The CDR3 loop spans 15 amino acids. Per germline, CDR1 DFQATT and CDR2 SNEGSKA (reference sequence). In DNA form, the CDR3 reads TGCAGTGCTAGAGATCCGTTGCGAACCGCAGATACGCAGTATTTT. Amino acid sequence: CSARDPLRTADTQYF.

V usage is TRBV12-3 or TRBV12-4 and J usage is TRBJ2-7, with 10 bases lining up with TRBD2. The CDR3 totals 13 residues. J gave up 8 bases and V 4 bases, and 5 bases lay outside the gene matches. The CDR3 here is CASSSSGSQKQYF. The CDR3 DNA sequence: TGTGCCAGCAGTTCTAGCGGGAGTCAGAAGCAGTACTTC.

The V call is TRBV6-2 or TRBV6-3, the J call TRBJ1-5; D uncertain. V was cut by 5 bases and J by 7 bases, with 27 bases left in between. The germline V gene encodes CDR1 MNHEY and CDR2 SVGEGT. The length of the CDR3 is 18 residues. CDR3 sequence (DNA): TGTGCCAGCAGTACCCTTTACTCGGACTCTTCAACGAGGCAGCCCCAGCATTTT. Protein product: CASSTLYSDSSTRQPQHF.

The CDR3 protein is CASSPPGAIQYF. CDR3 nucleotide sequence: TGTGCCAGCAGCCCGCCAGGAGCCATTCAGTACTTC. The rearrangement links TRBV6-2 or TRBV6-3 to TRBJ2-4; D remains unclear. Germline values: CDR1 MNHEY, CDR2 SVGEGT. CDR3 length equals 12 residues. With 6 bases removed from V and 9 bases from J, the gap between germline ends came to 12 bases.

This chain links TRBV4-2 with TRBJ2-7, with 10 bases fitting TRBD1. Trimming cost V 5 bases and J 8 bases; bases outside gene matches: 12. The CDR3 length is 15 residues. The germline CDR1 and CDR2 sequences are LGHNA and YNFKEQ. This chain's CDR3 is CASSTPGTGAPQQYF. In DNA, the CDR3 is TGTGCCAGCAGCACCCCCGGGACAGGGGCCCCGCAGCAGTACTTC.

The chain has TRBV5-5 and TRBJ2-5; D gene uncertain. V lost 0 bases, J lost 5 bases, and 11 bases lay in between. The germline V gene encodes CDR1 SGHKS and CDR2 YYEKEE (reference sequence). There are 14 residues in the CDR3. Written as DNA, the CDR3 is TGTGCCAGCAGCTTGGTACCGGTAGGGGAGACCCAGTACTTC. It encodes CASSLVPVGETQYF.

In DNA form, the CDR3 reads TGTGCCAGTCACGGACTAGCGGGAGGGCCAGGCACCGGGGAGCTGTTTTTT. Translated, it gives CASHGLAGGPGTGELFF. The chain employs TRBV27 and TRBJ2-2; 15 bases line up with TRBD2. The CDR3 has 17 residues. V was pared by 9 bases and J by 4 bases, with 9 bases of the junction left unmatched. From germline, CDR1 is MNHEY and CDR2 SMNVEV (reference sequence).

This chain joins TRBV6-5 and TRBJ2-7, with D possibly TRBD2 on 5 matching bases. CDR1 MNHEY and CDR2 SVGAGI come from the germline V gene. This CDR3 spans 11 amino acids. V was clipped by 6 bases and J by 9 bases, with 12 bases between them. CDR3 protein: CASSSGRGQYF. The CDR3 DNA is TGTGCCAGCAGCTCAGGACGGGGGCAGTACTTC.